These 5 T cell receptor beta chains came from one sample sequenced in a study of cytomegalovirus exposure and HLA in healthy donors. PCR primers comprised 60 Vbeta and 13 Jbeta primers. TCRdb's table, derived via immunoSEQ multiplex PCR, lists solely in-frame clones and lacks some. This sample contains about 41,000 clones. Source material: PBMCs. These receptors all stem from a man between 25 and 39 years old in good health and CMV-seronegative.

This chain uses TRBV7-9 with TRBJ2-3, with D unresolved. The CDR3 is 13 residues long. Deletions cut 6 bases from V and 1 base from J, with 8 bases between. The V gene's germline CDR1 is SEHNR and CDR2 FQNEAQ (reference sequence). The CDR3 DNA reads TGTGCCAGCAGTTCTACTCGCACAGATACGCAGTATTTT. It yields the protein CASSSTRTDTQYF.

The chain has TRBV28 and TRBJ1-2; TRBD1 aligns across 9 bases. The V gene's germline CDR1 is MDHEN and CDR2 SYDVKM. The CDR3 spans 15 residues. The ends lost 7 bases at V and 0 bases at J; junction bases unmatched: 6. CDR3 in DNA: TGTGCCAGCAACCACAGGGGGCGGTCTAACTATGGCTACACCTTC. It yields the protein CASNHRGRSNYGYTF.

V is TRBV12-5 and J is TRBJ2-1; perhaps TRBD2 as D (5 bases). CDR1 LGHNT and CDR2 FRNRAP come from the germline V gene. The CDR3 runs 14 residues. V was shortened by 0 bases and J by 5 bases, with 8 bases between the two germline ends. CDR3 protein: CASGLVGSDNEQFF. The CDR3 nucleotides read TGTGCTAGTGGTTTGGTAGGTAGCGACAATGAGCAGTTCTTC.

This chain joins TRBV27 and TRBJ1-6; tentatively, D is TRBD1 (6 bases). V was pared by 3 bases and J by 8 bases, with 17 bases between. The length of the CDR3 is 16 residues. Germline V gene data show CDR1 as MNHEY and CDR2 as SMNVEV (reference sequence). The CDR3 reads CASSFSKTGSDSPLHF. CDR3 coding DNA: TGTGCCAGCAGTTTCTCAAAAACAGGGAGCGATTCACCCCTCCACTTT.

This chain uses TRBV4-3 with TRBJ2-7; unclear D gene. The CDR3 consists of 15 residues. V dropped 1 base and J dropped 2 bases, with 12 bases sitting between them. Germline-derived CDR1 and CDR2 are LGHNA and YSLEER. The chain's CDR3 is CASSQGVGRTYEQYF. The CDR3 DNA reads TGCGCCAGCAGCCAAGGGGTCGGCAGGACCTACGAGCAGTACTTC.